This T cell receptor beta chain derives from a study of T cell repertoires in cytomegalovirus infection. The germline gives CDR1 SGDLS, CDR2 YYNGEE. V lost 0 bases, J lost 6 bases, and 10 bases lay in between. There are 13 residues in the CDR3. TCRdb re-analysed the reads in MiXCR, keeping a single row per CDR3 protein. The sample has approximately 910,000 distinct CDR3 sequences, approximately 33% seen once. In the case of this clonotype: Its antigen remains unknown.

The source is a human donor in good health (CMV status not recorded). Some clones in this sample may be carry-over from other donors' samples. The rearrangement links TRBV9 to TRBJ2-7, with D possibly TRBD1 on 6 matching bases. The material was cultured CD8+ T cells from PBMCs, obtained from culture after CMV antigen stimulation. The CDR3 here is CASSVVMGAEQYF. CDR3 nucleotide sequence: TGTGCCAGCAGCGTAGTAATGGGGGCCGAGCAGTACTTC.